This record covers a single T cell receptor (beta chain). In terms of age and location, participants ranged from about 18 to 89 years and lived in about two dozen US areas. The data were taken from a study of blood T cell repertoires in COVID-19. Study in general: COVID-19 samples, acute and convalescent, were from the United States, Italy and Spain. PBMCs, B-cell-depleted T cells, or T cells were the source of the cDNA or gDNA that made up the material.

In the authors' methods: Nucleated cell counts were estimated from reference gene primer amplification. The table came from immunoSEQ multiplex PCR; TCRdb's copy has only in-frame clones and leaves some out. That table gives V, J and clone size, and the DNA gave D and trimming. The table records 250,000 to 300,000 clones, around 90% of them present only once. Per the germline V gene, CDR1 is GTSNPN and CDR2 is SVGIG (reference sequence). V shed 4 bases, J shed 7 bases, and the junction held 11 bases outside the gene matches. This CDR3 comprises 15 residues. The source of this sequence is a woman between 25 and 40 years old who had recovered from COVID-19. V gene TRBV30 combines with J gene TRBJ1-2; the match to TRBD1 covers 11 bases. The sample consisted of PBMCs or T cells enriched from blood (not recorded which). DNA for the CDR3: TGTGCCTGGACCCCCCGGGACAGGGGGTATGGTGGCTACACCTTC. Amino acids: CAWTPRDRGYGGYTF. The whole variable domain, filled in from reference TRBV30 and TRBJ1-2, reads SQTIHQWPATLVQPVGSPLSLECTVEGTSNPNLYWYRQAAGRGLQLLFYSVGIGQISSEVPQNLSASRPQDRQFILSSKKLLLSDSGFYLCAWTPRDRGYGGYTFGSGTRLTVV.